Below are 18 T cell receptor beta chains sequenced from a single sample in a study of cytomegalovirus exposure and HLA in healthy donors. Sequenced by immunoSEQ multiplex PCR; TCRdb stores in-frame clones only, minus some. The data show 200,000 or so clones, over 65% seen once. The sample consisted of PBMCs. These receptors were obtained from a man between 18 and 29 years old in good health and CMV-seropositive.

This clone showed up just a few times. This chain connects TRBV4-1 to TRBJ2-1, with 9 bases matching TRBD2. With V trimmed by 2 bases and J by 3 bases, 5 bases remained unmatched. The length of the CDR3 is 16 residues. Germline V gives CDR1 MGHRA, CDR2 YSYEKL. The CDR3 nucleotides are TGCGCCAGCAGCCAATTCACTAGCGGGCTCTACAATGAGCAGTTCTTC. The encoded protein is CASSQFTSGLYNEQFF.

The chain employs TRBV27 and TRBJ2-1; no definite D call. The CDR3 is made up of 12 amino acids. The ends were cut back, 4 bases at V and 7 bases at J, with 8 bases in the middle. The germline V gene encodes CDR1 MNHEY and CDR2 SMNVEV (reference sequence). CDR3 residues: CASSSGGNEQFF. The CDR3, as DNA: TGTGCCAGCAGTTCAGGTGGAAATGAGCAGTTCTTC.

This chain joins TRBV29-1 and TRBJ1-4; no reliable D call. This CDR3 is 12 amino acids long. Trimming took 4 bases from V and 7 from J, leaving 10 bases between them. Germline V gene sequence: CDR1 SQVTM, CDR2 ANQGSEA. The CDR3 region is CSVAPTAEKLFF. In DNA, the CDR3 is TGCAGCGTTGCCCCAACAGCTGAAAAACTGTTTTTT. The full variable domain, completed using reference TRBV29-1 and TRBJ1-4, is SAVISQKPSRDICQRGTSLTIQCQVDSQVTMMFWYRQQPGQSLTLIATANQGSEATYESGFVIDKFPISRPNLTFSTLTVSNMSPEDSSIYLCSVAPTAEKLFFGSGTQLSVL.

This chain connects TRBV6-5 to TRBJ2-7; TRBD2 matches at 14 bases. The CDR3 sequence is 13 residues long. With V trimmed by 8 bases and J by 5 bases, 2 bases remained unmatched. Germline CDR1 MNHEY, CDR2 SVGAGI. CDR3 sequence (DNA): TGTGCCAGCGGACTAGCGGGAGGCCACGAGCAGTACTTC. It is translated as CASGLAGGHEQYF.

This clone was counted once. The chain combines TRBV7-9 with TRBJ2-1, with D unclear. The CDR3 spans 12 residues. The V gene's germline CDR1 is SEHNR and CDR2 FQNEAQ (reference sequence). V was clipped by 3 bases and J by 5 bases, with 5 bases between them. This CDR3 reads CASSLTHNEQFF. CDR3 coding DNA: TGTGCCAGCAGCTTGACACACAATGAGCAGTTCTTC.

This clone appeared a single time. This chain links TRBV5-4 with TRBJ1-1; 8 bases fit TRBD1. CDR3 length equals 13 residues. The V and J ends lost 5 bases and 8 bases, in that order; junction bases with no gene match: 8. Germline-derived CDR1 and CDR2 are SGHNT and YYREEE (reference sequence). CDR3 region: CASSPGQAREAFF. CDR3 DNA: TGTGCCAGCAGTCCGGGACAGGCTCGGGAAGCTTTCTTT.

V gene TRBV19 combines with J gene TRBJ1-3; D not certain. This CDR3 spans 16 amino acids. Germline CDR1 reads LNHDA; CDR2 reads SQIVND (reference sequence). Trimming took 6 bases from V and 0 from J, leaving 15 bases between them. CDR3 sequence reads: CASSPLLMISGNTIYF. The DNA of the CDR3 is TGTGCCAGTAGCCCACTACTGATGATCTCTGGAAACACCATATATTTT. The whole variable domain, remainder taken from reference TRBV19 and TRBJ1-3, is DGGITQSPKYLFRKEGQNVTLSCEQNLNHDAMYWYRQDPGQGLRLIYYSQIVNDFQKGDIAEGYSVSREKKESFPLTVTSAQKNPTAFYLCASSPLLMISGNTIYFGEGSWLTVV.

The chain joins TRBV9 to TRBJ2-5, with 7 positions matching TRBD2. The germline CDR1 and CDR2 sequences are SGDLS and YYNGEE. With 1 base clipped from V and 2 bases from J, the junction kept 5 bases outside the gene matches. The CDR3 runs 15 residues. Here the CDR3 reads CASSVSSGAQETQYF. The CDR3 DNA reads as TGTGCCAGCAGCGTATCAAGCGGGGCTCAAGAGACCCAGTACTTC. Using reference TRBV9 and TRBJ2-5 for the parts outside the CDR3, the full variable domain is DSGVTQTPKHLITATGQRVTLRCSPRSGDLSVYWYQQSLDQGLQFLIQYYNGEERAKGNILERFSAQQFPDLHSELNLSSLELGDSALYFCASSVSSGAQETQYFGPGTRLLVL.

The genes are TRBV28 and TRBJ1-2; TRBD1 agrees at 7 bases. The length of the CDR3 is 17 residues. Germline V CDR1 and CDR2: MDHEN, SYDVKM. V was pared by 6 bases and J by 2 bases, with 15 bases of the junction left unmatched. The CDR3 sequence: CASREIGQEDLNYGYTF. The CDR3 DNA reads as TGTGCCAGCAGGGAGATAGGACAGGAAGATCTAAACTATGGCTACACCTTC.

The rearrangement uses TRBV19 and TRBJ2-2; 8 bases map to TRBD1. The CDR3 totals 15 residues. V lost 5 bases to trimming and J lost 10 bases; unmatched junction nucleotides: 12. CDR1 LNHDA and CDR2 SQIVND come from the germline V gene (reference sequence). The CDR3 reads CASSPWDRLSKELFF. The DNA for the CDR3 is TGTGCCAGTAGTCCCTGGGACAGGTTGAGTAAGGAGCTGTTTTTT.

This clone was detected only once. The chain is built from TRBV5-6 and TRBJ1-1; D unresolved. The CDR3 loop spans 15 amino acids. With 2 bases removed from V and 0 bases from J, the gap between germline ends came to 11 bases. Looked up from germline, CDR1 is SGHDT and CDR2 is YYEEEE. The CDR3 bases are TGTGCCAGCAGCTTCGGTGGAGGGTTGAACACTGAAGCTTTCTTT. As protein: CASSFGGGLNTEAFF.

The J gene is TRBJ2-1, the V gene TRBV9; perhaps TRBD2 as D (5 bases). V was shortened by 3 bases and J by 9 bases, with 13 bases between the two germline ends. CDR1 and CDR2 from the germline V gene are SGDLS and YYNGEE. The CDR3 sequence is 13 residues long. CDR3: CASSGLTMLEQFF. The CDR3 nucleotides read TGTGCCAGCAGCGGACTAACGATGCTTGAGCAGTTCTTC.

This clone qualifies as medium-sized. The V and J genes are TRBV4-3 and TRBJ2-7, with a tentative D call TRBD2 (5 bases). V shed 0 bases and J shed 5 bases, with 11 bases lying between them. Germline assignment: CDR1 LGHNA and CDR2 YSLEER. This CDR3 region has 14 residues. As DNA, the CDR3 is TGCGCCAGCAGCCAAGATGTCCCGGAGGACGAGCAGTACTTC. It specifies CASSQDVPEDEQYF.

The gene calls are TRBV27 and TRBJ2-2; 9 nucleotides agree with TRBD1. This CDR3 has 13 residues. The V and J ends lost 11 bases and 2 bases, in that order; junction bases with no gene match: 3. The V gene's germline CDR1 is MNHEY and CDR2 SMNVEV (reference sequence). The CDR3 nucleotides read TGTGCCCAGGACAGGGGTAACACCGGGGAGCTGTTTTTT. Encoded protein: CAQDRGNTGELFF.

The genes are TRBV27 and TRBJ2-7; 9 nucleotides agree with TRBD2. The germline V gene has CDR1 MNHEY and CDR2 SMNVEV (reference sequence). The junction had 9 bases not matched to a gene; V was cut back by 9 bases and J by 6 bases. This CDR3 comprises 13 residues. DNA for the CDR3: TGTGCCAGTACCTTAGCGGGAGCGCGCGAGCAGTACTTC. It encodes CASTLAGAREQYF.

The chain's CDR3 is CASSLELAGWYEQYF. The CDR3 bases are TGTGCCAGCAGCTTAGAACTAGCGGGGTGGTACGAGCAGTACTTC. The chain has TRBV7-2 and TRBJ2-7, with TRBD2 identical over 10 bases. J lost 4 bases, V lost 1 base, and 4 bases had no gene match. CDR3 size: 15 residues. Germline V gene lookup returns CDR1 SGHTA and CDR2 FQGNSA.

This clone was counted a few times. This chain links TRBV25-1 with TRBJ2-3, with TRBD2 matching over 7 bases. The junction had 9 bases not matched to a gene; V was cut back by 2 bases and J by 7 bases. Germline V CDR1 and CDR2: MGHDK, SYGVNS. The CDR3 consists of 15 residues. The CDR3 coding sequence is TGTGCCAGCAGTGAAAGTGGGGGAGGGCTAAATACGCAGTATTTT. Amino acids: CASSESGGGLNTQYF. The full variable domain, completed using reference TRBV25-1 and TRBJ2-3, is EADIYQTPRYLVIGTGKKITLECSQTMGHDKMYWYQQDPGMELHLIHYSYGVNSTEKGDLSSESTVSRIRTEHFPLTLESARPSHTSQYLCASSESGGGLNTQYFGPGTRLTVL.

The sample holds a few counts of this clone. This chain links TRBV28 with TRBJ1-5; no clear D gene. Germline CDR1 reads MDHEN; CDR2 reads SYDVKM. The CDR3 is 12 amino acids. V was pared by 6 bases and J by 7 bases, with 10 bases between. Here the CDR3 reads CASSAGGQPQHF. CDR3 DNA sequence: TGTGCCAGCAGCGCGGGAGGACAGCCCCAGCATTTT.